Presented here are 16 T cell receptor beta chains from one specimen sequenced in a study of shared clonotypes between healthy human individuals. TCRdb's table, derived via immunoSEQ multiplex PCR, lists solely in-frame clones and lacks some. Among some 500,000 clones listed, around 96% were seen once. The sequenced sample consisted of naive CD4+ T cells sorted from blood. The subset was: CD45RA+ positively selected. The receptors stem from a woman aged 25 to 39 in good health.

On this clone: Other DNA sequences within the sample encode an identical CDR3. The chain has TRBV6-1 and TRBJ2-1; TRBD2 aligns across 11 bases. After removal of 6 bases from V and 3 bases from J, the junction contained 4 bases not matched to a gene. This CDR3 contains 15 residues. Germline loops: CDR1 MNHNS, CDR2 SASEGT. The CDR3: CASSLTSGSYNEQFF. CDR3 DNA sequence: TGTGCCAGCAGCCTAACTAGCGGGAGCTACAATGAGCAGTTCTTC.

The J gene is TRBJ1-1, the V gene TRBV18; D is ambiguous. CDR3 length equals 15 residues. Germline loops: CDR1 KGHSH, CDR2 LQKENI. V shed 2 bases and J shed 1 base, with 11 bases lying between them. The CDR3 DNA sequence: TGTGCCAGCTCACCAAGTGAGGTGGGGAACACTGAAGCTTTCTTT. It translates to CASSPSEVGNTEAFF.

CDR3 DNA: TGTGCCAGCAGTGTGGACAGTAAGAACACTGAAGCTTTCTTT. As protein: CASSVDSKNTEAFF. This sequence joins TRBV28 and TRBJ1-1, with D tentatively TRBD1 (6 bases). Trimming removed 5 bases at V and 1 base at J, with 11 bases between. CDR1 and CDR2 (germline): MDHEN, SYDVKM. This CDR3 has 14 amino acids.

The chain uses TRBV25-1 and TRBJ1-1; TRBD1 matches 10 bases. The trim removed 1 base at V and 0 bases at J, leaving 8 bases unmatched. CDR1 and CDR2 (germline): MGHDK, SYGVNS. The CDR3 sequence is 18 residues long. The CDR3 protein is CASSELNGQGGMNTEAFF. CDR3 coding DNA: TGTGCCAGCAGTGAATTAAACGGACAGGGGGGGATGAACACTGAAGCTTTCTTT.

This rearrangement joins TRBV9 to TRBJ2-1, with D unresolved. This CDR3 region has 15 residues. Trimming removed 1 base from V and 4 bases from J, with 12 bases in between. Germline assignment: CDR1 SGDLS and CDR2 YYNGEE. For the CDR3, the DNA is TGTGCCAGCAGCGTAAATCCCCGGCCTTACAATGAGCAGTTCTTC. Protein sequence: CASSVNPRPYNEQFF. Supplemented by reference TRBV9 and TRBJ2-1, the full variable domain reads DSGVTQTPKHLITATGQRVTLRCSPRSGDLSVYWYQQSLDQGLQFLIQYYNGEERAKGNILERFSAQQFPDLHSELNLSSLELGDSALYFCASSVNPRPYNEQFFGPGTRLTVL.

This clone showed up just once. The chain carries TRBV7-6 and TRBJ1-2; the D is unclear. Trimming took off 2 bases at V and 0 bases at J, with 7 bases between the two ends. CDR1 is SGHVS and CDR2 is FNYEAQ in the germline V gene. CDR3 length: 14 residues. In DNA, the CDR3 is TGTGCCAGCAGCTTACATGGGACTAACTATGGCTACACCTTC. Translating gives CASSLHGTNYGYTF.

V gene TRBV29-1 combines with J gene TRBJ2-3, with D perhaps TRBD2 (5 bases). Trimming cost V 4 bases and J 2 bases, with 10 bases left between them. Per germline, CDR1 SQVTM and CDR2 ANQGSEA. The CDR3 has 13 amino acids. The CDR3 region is CSVGTRLTDTQYF. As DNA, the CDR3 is TGCAGCGTTGGGACTCGACTCACAGATACGCAGTATTTT.

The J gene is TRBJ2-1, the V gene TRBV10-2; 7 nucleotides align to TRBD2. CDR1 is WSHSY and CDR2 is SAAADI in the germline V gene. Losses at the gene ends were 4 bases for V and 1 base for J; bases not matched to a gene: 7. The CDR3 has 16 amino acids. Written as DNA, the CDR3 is TGCGCCAGCAGTGGGCCCCTAGCGGATTCCTACAATGAGCAGTTCTTC. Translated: CASSGPLADSYNEQFF.

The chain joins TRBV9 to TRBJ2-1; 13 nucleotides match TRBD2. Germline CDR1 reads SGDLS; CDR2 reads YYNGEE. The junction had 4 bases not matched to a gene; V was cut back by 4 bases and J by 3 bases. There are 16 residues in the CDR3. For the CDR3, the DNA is TGTGCCAGCAGCCCCCGGACTAGCGGGAGCTACAATGAGCAGTTCTTC. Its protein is CASSPRTSGSYNEQFF. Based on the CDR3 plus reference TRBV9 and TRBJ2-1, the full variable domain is DSGVTQTPKHLITATGQRVTLRCSPRSGDLSVYWYQQSLDQGLQFLIQYYNGEERAKGNILERFSAQQFPDLHSELNLSSLELGDSALYFCASSPRTSGSYNEQFFGPGTRLTVL.

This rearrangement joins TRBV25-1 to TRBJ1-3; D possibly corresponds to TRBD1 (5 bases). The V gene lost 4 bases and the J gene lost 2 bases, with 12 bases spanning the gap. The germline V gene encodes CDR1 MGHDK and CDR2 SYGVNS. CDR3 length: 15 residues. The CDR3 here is CASSVPGPTGNTIYF. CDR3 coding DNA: TGTGCCAGCAGTGTTCCAGGGCCCACTGGAAACACCATATATTTT.

The CDR3 here is CASSFLGGTDTQYF. CDR3 in DNA: TGTGCCAGCAGTTTTCTCGGGGGGACAGATACGCAGTATTTT. The chain combines TRBV2 with TRBJ2-3; TRBD2 agrees at 7 bases. CDR3 length: 14 amino acids. Looked up from germline, CDR1 is SNHLY and CDR2 is FYNNEI. The J segment lost 3 bases and the V segment lost 5 bases, leaving 5 bases of the junction unmatched.

The CDR3 loop reads CASSPLKGQLHEQYF. The CDR3 DNA reads TGTGCCAGCTCACCCCTAAAGGGACAGTTACACGAGCAGTACTTC. The chain recombines TRBV18 with TRBJ2-7, with 7 positions matching TRBD1. Looked up from germline, CDR1 is KGHSH and CDR2 is LQKENI. The CDR3 has 15 residues. The V gene end was trimmed by 3 bases and the J gene end by 5 bases; junction bases not matched to a gene: 10.

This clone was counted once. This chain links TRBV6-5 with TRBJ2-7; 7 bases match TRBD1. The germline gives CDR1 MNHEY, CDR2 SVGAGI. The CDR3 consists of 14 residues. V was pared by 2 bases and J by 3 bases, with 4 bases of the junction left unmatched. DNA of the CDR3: TGTGCCAGCAGTTACGGGGACAGAGACTACGAGCAGTACTTC. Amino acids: CASSYGDRDYEQYF.

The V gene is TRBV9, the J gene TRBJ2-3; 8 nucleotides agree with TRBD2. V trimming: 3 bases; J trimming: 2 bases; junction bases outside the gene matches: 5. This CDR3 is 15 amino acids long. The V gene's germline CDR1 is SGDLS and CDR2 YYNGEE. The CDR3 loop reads CASSAGLVATDTQYF. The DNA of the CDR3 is TGTGCCAGCAGCGCGGGACTAGTGGCCACAGATACGCAGTATTTT.

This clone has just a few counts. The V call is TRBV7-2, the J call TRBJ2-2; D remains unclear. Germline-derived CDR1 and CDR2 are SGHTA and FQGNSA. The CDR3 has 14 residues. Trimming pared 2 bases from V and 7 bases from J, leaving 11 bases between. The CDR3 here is CASSLMSGGGELFF. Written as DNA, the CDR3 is TGTGCCAGCAGCTTAATGAGTGGCGGCGGGGAGCTGTTTTTT. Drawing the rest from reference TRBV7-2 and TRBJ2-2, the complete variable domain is GAGVSQSPSNKVTEKGKDVELRCDPISGHTALYWYRQSLGQGLEFLIYFQGNSAPDKSGLPSDRFSAERTGGSVSTLTIQRTQQEDSAVYLCASSLMSGGGELFFGEGSRLTVL.

CDR3 sequence: CASSLPSTGNEKLFF. The CDR3 DNA is TGTGCCAGCAGCTTACCCTCGACGGGTAATGAAAAACTGTTTTTT. The V call is TRBV5-4, the J call TRBJ1-4; D not resolved. The ends were cut back, 2 bases at V and 4 bases at J, with 12 bases in the middle. Germline CDR1 is SGHNT and CDR2 is YYREEE (reference sequence). This CDR3 comprises 15 residues.